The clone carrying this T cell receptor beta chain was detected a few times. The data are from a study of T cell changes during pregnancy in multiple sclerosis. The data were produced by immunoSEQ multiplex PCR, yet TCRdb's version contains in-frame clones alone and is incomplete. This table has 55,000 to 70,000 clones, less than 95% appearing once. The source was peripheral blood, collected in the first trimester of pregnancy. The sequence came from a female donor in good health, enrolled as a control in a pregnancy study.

The CDR3, as DNA: TGTGCCAGCAGCCCGGACTCCCCTCAAGAGACCCAGTACTTC. Translating it yields CASSPDSPQETQYF. V gene TRBV5-4 combines with J gene TRBJ2-5, with D tentatively TRBD2 (5 bases). CDR3 length: 14 amino acids. Looked up from germline, CDR1 is SGHNT and CDR2 is YYREEE (reference sequence). Deletions cut 4 bases from V and 2 bases from J, with 12 bases between.